Listed below are T cell receptor beta chains from one sample, sequenced in a study of CD8 T cells in Susac syndrome. TCRdb reanalysed the immunoSEQ multiplex PCR reads using MiXCR and keeps one entry per CDR3 protein. The repertoire holds some 120,000 distinct CDR3 sequences, roughly 94% seen once, with 0.095% to 0.15% in the top ten. The sequenced material came from CD4+ T cells from PBMCs. The receptors derive from a human donor with multiple sclerosis. Both conserved end residues are part of each CDR3. D genes are given only for firm matches. Some rows have no size entry. The others give once, few or many, or a class for an expanded clone.

J | D | V | size | DNA | CDR3
TRBJ2-7 | TRBD2 | TRBV20-1 | once | TGCAGTGCCCCCACTAGCGGGAGACGTGAGCAGTACTTC | CSAPTSGRREQYF
TRBJ2-7 | . | TRBV10-3 | . | TGTGCCATCAGTGAGTTTCGGGAAGGCGAGCAGTACTTC | CAISEFREGEQYF
TRBJ1-2 | . | TRBV4-3 | . | TGCGCCAGCAGCCAAGAGGTTCGGGCCCACTACAACTATGGCTACACCTTC | CASSQEVRAHYNYGYTF
TRBJ1-1 | . | TRBV2 | few | TGTGCCAGCGGGAGGGAGGGGCTGATCACTGAAGCTTTCTTT | CASGREGLITEAFF
TRBJ1-1 | . | TRBV3-1 | . | TGTGCCAGCAGCCAAACCGTCGGGCGGCTCAACACTGAAGCTTTCTTT | CASSQTVGRLNTEAFF
TRBJ2-3 | . | TRBV15 | . | TGTGCCACCAGCAGAGGGTGGGATACGCAGTATTTT | CATSRGWDTQYF
TRBJ1-1 | TRBD1 | TRBV7-2 | . | TGTGCCAGCAGCACCCGACAGGGTATGAACACTGAAGCTTTCTTT | CASSTRQGMNTEAFF
TRBJ1-2 | . | TRBV12-3/TRBV12-4 | . | TGTGCCAGCAGTCCCCAAGGAGCGGACTATGGCTACACCTTC | CASSPQGADYGYTF
TRBJ1-2 | . | TRBV7-9 | . | TGTGCCAGCAGCTTAGGGCCGACATCCCTCCTCTGGTCCTTC | CASSLGPTSLLWSF
TRBJ2-7 | TRBD1 | TRBV7-9 | . | TGTGCCAGCAGCTTAGAGGGGACAGGGGCTTCCTACGAGCAGTACTTC | CASSLEGTGASYEQYF
TRBJ2-7 | TRBD1 | TRBV2 | . | TGTGCCAGCAGCTTTATTTTGACAGGGGTTAAGAACGAGCAGTACTTC | CASSFILTGVKNEQYF
TRBJ2-1 | . | TRBV7-2 | . | TGTGCCAGCAGCTTAGCCGGGTTCAGTAGGAATGAGCAGTTCTTC | CASSLAGFSRNEQFF
TRBJ1-1 | . | TRBV18 | . | TGTGCCAGCTCACCGCCTTCAACGAACACTGAAGCTTTCTTT | CASSPPSTNTEAFF
TRBJ2-7 | TRBD1 | TRBV3-1 | . | TGTGCCAGCAGGCAGACAGGGGAAGGGGACGAGCAGTACTTC | CASRQTGEGDEQYF
TRBJ2-7 | TRBD2 | TRBV15 | . | TGTGCCACCAGCAGGGCTAGCGGGAGGGGCTACGAGCAGTACTTC | CATSRASGRGYEQYF
TRBJ1-6 | . | TRBV2 | . | TGTGCCAGCAACCAACGGAGCTCCTATAATTCACCCCTCCACTTT | CASNQRSSYNSPLHF
TRBJ2-4 | . | TRBV27 | . | TGTGCCAGCAGTTTTGTCCCGTTAGCCAAAAACATTCAGTACTTC | CASSFVPLAKNIQYF
TRBJ2-5 | . | TRBV6-5 | . | TGTGCCAGCAGCCGCCAGTACCAAGAGACCCAGTACTTC | CASSRQYQETQYF
TRBJ2-3 | TRBD2 | TRBV9 | . | TGTGCCAGCAGCCCACGACTAGCGGGTTCCACAGATACGCAGTATTTT | CASSPRLAGSTDTQYF
TRBJ2-7 | . | TRBV29-1 | . | TGCAGCGTCCGGGCCACCTCCTACGAGCAGTACTTC | CSVRATSYEQYF
TRBJ2-3 | TRBD2 | TRBV20-1 | . | TGCAGTGCGTGGAAGGGGAGGGCAGATACGCAGTATTTT | CSAWKGRADTQYF
TRBJ2-7 | . | TRBV28 | . | TGTGCCAGTGGGGCCTACGAGCAGTACTTC | CASGAYEQYF
TRBJ1-1 | . | TRBV20-1 | . | TGCAGTGCGGGTAAGGGGAGGTGGACTGAAGCTTTCTTT | CSAGKGRWTEAFF
TRBJ1-1 | TRBD1 | TRBV6-5 | . | TGTGCCAGCAGACCTATCGACAGGGATGATGTTGAAGCTTTCTTT | CASRPIDRDDVEAFF
TRBJ2-3 | . | TRBV20-1 | . | TGCAGTGCTGCGAAAGGAACAGATACGCAGTATTTT | CSAAKGTDTQYF
TRBJ2-1 | . | TRBV4-3 | once | TGCGCCAGCAGCCAAGCAGCGATCACGGTAGCTGGCAATGAGCAGTTCTTC | CASSQAAITVAGNEQFF
TRBJ1-2 | TRBD1 | TRBV25-1 | . | TGTGCCAGCAGTGAAAACCCTGACAGGGGGGCCTATGGCTACACCTTC | CASSENPDRGAYGYTF
TRBJ2-5 | . | TRBV6-6 | . | TGTGCCAGCAGTTACTCGGGTGCGGGACAAGAGACCCAGTACTTC | CASSYSGAGQETQYF
TRBJ1-2 | . | TRBV9 | . | TGTGCCAGCAGGGTGGGGAGTTCGGACTATGGCTACACCTTC | CASRVGSSDYGYTF
TRBJ2-5 | TRBD2 | TRBV29-1 | . | TGCAGCGTTGGCGTCTCGGGGGGGGTGGAGACCCAGTACTTC | CSVGVSGGVETQYF
TRBJ1-6 | . | TRBV5-1 | . | TGCGCCAGCAGCAAGGACGGCGCTCGGGATTCACCCCTCCACTTT | CASSKDGARDSPLHF
TRBJ1-1 | . | TRBV20-1 | . | TGCAGTGCCCGGGACCGCTGGAACACTGAAGCTTTCTTT | CSARDRWNTEAFF
TRBJ2-4 | TRBD1 | TRBV30 | . | TGTGCCTGGACCCCGGGACAGGGGAGAGACATTCAGTACTTC | CAWTPGQGRDIQYF
TRBJ2-6 | TRBD1 | TRBV19 | . | TGTGCCAGTAGTCCGACAGGGAGCTCTGGGGCCAACGTCCTGACTTTC | CASSPTGSSGANVLTF
TRBJ1-5 | . | TRBV6-1 | . | TGTGCCAGCAGTGGGGAGCGACATTCACCGGGGCGGCATTTT | CASSGERHSPGRHF
TRBJ2-3 | . | TRBV5-6 | . | TGTGCCAGCAGCCTGACCGGCGGGCCTGGGGCAGATACGCAGTATTTT | CASSLTGGPGADTQYF
TRBJ1-4 | . | TRBV20-1 | . | TGCAGTGCTGCCGTCGGGGCAACTAATGAAAAACTGTTTTTT | CSAAVGATNEKLFF
TRBJ1-1 | . | TRBV5-1 | . | TGCGCCAGCAGCAGGGATGAGGGTCCTGAAGCTTTCTTT | CASSRDEGPEAFF
TRBJ2-1 | TRBD2 | TRBV20-1 | . | TGCAGTGCTAGACTAGCGGGTTGGAATGAGCAGTTCTTC | CSARLAGWNEQFF
TRBJ2-1 | . | TRBV9 | . | TGTGCCAGCAGCGTAGACTTGAATGAGCAGTTCTTC | CASSVDLNEQFF
TRBJ1-3 | TRBD1 | TRBV29-1 | . | TGCAGCGTGTCAGGGGGGGACACCATATATTTT | CSVSGGDTIYF
TRBJ1-5 | TRBD1 | TRBV6-6 | . | TGTGCCAGCAGCCTCGACAGGGCCCAGCATTTT | CASSLDRAQHF
TRBJ1-3 | . | TRBV28 | . | TGTGCCAGCAGGGAAAGAATTCTCTCTGGAAACACCATATATTTT | CASRERILSGNTIYF
TRBJ1-1 | TRBD1 | TRBV19 | . | TGTGCCACCCGGACAGGGGACACTGAAGCTTTCTTT | CATRTGDTEAFF
TRBJ2-5 | TRBD1 | TRBV7-2 | . | TGTGCCAGCAGCTTGGGGACAGGGATAATGTTAGAGACCCAGTACTTC | CASSLGTGIMLETQYF
TRBJ2-7 | . | TRBV12-3/TRBV12-4 | . | TGTGCCAGCACCTTAGGGGTCGCAGGGGGAGGCGAGCAGTACTTC | CASTLGVAGGGEQYF
TRBJ1-2 | . | TRBV27 | . | TGTGCCAGCAGCCCTTCTGACAGAGAGCTAGGGGGCTACACCTTC | CASSPSDRELGGYTF
TRBJ1-2 | TRBD1 | TRBV12-3/TRBV12-4 | . | TGTGCCAGCAGTGATCCGGGACAGGGGCTGTATGGCTACACCTTC | CASSDPGQGLYGYTF
TRBJ2-5 | TRBD1 | TRBV5-1 | . | TGCGCCAGCAGCTGGGGACAGGTGGGAGAGACCCAGTACTTC | CASSWGQVGETQYF
TRBJ2-7 | . | TRBV6-5 | . | TGTGCCAGCAGTTATTCACCTCTCAGCTCCTACGAGCAGTACTTC | CASSYSPLSSYEQYF